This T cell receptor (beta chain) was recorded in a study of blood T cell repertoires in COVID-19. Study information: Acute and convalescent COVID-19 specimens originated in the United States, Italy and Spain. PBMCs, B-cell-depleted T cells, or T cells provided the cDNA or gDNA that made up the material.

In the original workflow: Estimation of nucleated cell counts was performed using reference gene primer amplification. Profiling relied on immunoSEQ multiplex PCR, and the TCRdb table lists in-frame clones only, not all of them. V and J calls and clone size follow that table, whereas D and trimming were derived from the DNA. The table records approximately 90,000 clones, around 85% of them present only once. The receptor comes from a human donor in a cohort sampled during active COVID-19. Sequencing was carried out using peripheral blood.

The CDR3 protein is CASATGVHTGELFF. DNA for the CDR3: TGTGCCAGCGCTACAGGGGTGCACACCGGGGAGCTGTTTTTT. J is TRBJ2-2 and V is TRBV28, with TRBD1 matching over 7 bases. The germline CDR1 and CDR2 sequences are MDHEN and SYDVKM. The ends lost 8 bases at V and 3 bases at J; junction bases unmatched: 6. The CDR3 loop spans 14 amino acids.